These 10 T cell receptor beta chains originate from one sample sequenced in a study of graft-versus-host responses after intestinal transplantation (TCRdb year 2021). These receptors are not linked to any known antigen. The time point tag for this specimen amounts to: cells obtained before transplantation from donor or recipient. Library generation was performed with the immunoSEQ multiplex PCR assay. TCRdb took over this immuneACCESS table, retaining in-frame rearrangements with V and J assigned. Such tables are incomplete; in checked studies, under half of the missing clones stem from an unresolved V gene, and the remainder is unexplained. Within this sample are 96,000 or so clones, with roughly 92% of them counted one time only. Approximately 0.17% of the sample is in the top ten clones. Specimen: unstimulated CD4+ T cells sorted from spleen or lymph node cells, collected before intestinal transplant. The receptors here all came from a human donor who received an intestinal transplant.

This chain uses TRBV9 with TRBJ2-5, with 9 bases that match TRBD2. This CDR3 has 14 amino acids. J lost 1 base, V lost 3 bases, and 1 base had no gene match. Germline-derived CDR1 and CDR2 are SGDLS and YYNGEE. Written as DNA, the CDR3 is TGTGCCAGCAGCGGCGGGGGGGCCCAAGAGACCCAGTACTTC. It yields the protein CASSGGGAQETQYF.

The chain employs TRBV4-2 and TRBJ2-3, with 8 bases matching TRBD2. This CDR3 is 16 amino acids long. Trimming took 1 base from V and 2 from J; bases not matched to a gene: 5. CDR1 LGHNA and CDR2 YNFKEQ come from the germline V gene. The chain's CDR3 is CASSQASGSLTDTQYF. The CDR3 DNA is TGTGCCAGCAGCCAAGCCAGCGGGAGCCTCACAGATACGCAGTATTTT.

The chain combines TRBV30 with TRBJ2-1; 10 positions agree with TRBD2. The V segment lost 3 bases and the J segment 5 bases; nucleotides outside the gene matches: 4. The CDR3 contains 14 residues. Germline V gives CDR1 GTSNPN, CDR2 SVGIG (reference sequence). The DNA of the CDR3 is TGTGCCTGGAGCGCCGGACTAGCGGACAATGAGCAGTTCTTC. This gives the protein CAWSAGLADNEQFF.

The rearrangement uses TRBV19 and TRBJ1-2; 7 bases fit TRBD1. J gave up 2 bases and V 6 bases, and 9 bases lay outside the gene matches. Germline V gene sequence: CDR1 LNHDA, CDR2 SQIVND (reference sequence). This CDR3 is 15 amino acids long. The CDR3 sequence: CASRSDLGQNYGYTF. CDR3 in DNA: TGTGCCAGTAGGTCCGACTTGGGACAGAACTATGGCTACACCTTC.

V gene TRBV5-6 combines with J gene TRBJ1-1, with D possibly TRBD1 on 6 matching bases. Trimming removed 4 bases at V and 5 bases at J, with 15 bases between. CDR1 SGHDT and CDR2 YYEEEE come from the germline V gene. This CDR3 has 14 residues. The CDR3 nucleotides read TGTGCCAGCAGCAGGGGGGGAGGAGGGACTGAAGCTTTCTTT. Protein product: CASSRGGGGTEAFF.

The V gene is TRBV6-1, the J gene TRBJ2-7; 7 bases map to TRBD2. V lost 4 bases, J lost 0 bases, and 6 bases stayed unmatched. Per the germline V gene, CDR1 is MNHNS and CDR2 is SASEGT. CDR3 length: 15 amino acids. The CDR3, as DNA: TGTGCCAGCAGTGCGCCGGGACTATCCTCCTACGAGCAGTACTTC. The encoded protein is CASSAPGLSSYEQYF.

This chain connects TRBV15 to TRBJ1-2; D possibly corresponds to TRBD1 (6 bases). V lost 0 bases and J lost 1, with 15 bases in between. Germline values: CDR1 LNHNV, CDR2 YYDKDF (reference sequence). The CDR3 consists of 17 residues. The chain's CDR3 is CATSRDPRGQGNYGYTF. Here the CDR3 DNA reads TGTGCCACCAGCAGAGATCCCAGGGGCCAGGGTAACTATGGCTACACCTTC. Based on the CDR3 plus reference TRBV15 and TRBJ1-2, the full variable domain is DAMVIQNPRYQVTQFGKPVTLSCSQTLNHNVMYWYQQKSSQAPKLLFHYYDKDFNNEADTPDNFQSRRPNTSFCFLDIRSPGLGDTAMYLCATSRDPRGQGNYGYTFGSGTRLTVV.

This clone was found once. V and J are TRBV19 and TRBJ2-7; a possible D gene is TRBD2 (5 bases). V lost 4 bases, J lost 0 bases, and 13 bases lay in between. CDR1 is LNHDA, CDR2 SQIVND, per germline (reference sequence). This CDR3 region has 15 residues. The CDR3 reads CASSTADGNSYEQYF. The CDR3 bases are TGTGCCAGTAGTACTGCGGACGGGAACTCCTACGAGCAGTACTTC.

This chain joins TRBV4-2 and TRBJ2-5, with D possibly matching TRBD2 (7 bases). This CDR3 region has 16 residues. Germline values: CDR1 LGHNA, CDR2 YNFKEQ. The V gene lost 1 base and the J gene lost 5 bases, with 17 bases spanning the gap. CDR3 in amino acids: CASSQGPGEGGETQYF. CDR3 DNA: TGTGCCAGCAGCCAAGGCCCAGGGGAGGGTGGGGAGACCCAGTACTTC.

This chain uses TRBV7-2 with TRBJ2-5; 11 positions match TRBD2. This CDR3 is 14 amino acids long. Germline V lookup: CDR1 SGHTA, CDR2 FQGNSA. The trim removed 3 bases at V and 5 bases at J, leaving 2 bases unmatched. The DNA for the CDR3 is TGTGCCAGCAGCTTCGCTAGCGGGAGGGAGACCCAGTACTTC. This codes for CASSFASGRETQYF.